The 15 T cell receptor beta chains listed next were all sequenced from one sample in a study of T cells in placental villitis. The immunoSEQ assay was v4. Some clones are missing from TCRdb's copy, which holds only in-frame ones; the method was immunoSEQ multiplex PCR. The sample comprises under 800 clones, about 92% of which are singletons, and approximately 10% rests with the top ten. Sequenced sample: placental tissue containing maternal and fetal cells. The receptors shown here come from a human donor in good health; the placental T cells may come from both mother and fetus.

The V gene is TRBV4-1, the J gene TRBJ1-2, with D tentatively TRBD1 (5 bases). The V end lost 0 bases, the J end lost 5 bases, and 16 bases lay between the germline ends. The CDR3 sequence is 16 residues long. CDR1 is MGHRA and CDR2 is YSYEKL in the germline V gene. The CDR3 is CASSQESQGIWYGYTF. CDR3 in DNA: TGCGCCAGCAGCCAAGAAAGTCAGGGTATCTGGTATGGCTACACCTTC.

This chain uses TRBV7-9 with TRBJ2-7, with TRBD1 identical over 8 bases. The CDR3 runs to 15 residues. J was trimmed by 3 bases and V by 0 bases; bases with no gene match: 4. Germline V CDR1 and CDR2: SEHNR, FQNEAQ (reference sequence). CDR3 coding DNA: TGTGCCAGCAGCTTAGCTCTCACAGGGGGCTACGAGCAGTACTTC. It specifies CASSLALTGGYEQYF. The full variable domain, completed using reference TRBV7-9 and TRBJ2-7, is DTGVSQNPRHKITKRGQNVTFRCDPISEHNRLYWYRQTLGQGPEFLTYFQNEAQLEKSRLLSDRFSAERPKGSFSTLEIQRTEQGDSAMYLCASSLALTGGYEQYFGPGTRLTVT.

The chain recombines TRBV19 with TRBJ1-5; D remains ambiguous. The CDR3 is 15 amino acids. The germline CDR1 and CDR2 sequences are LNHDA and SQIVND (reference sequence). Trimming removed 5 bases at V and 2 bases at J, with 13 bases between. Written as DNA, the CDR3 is TGTGCCAGTAGTGTCGGACTTGGAGGCAATCAGCCCCAGCATTTT. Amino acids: CASSVGLGGNQPQHF. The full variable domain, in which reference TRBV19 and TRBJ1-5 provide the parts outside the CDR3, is DGGITQSPKYLFRKEGQNVTLSCEQNLNHDAMYWYRQDPGQGLRLIYYSQIVNDFQKGDIAEGYSVSREKKESFPLTVTSAQKNPTAFYLCASSVGLGGNQPQHFGDGTRLSIL.

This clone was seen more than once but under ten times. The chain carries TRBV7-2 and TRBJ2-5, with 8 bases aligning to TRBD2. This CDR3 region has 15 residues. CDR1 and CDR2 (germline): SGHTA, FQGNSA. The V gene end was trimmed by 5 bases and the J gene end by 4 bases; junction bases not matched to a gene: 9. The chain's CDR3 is CASSLGLAGVETQYF. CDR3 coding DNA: TGTGCCAGCAGCCTCGGACTAGCCGGGGTAGAGACCCAGTACTTC. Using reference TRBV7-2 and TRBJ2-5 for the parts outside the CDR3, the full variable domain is GAGVSQSPSNKVTEKGKDVELRCDPISGHTALYWYRQSLGQGLEFLIYFQGNSAPDKSGLPSDRFSAERTGGSVSTLTIQRTQQEDSAVYLCASSLGLAGVETQYFGPGTRLLVL.

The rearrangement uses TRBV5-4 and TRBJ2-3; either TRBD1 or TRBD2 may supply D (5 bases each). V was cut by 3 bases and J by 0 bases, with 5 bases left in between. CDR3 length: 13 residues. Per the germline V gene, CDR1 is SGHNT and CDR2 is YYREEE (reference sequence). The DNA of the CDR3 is TGTGCCAGCAGCTGGGACAGCACAGATACGCAGTATTTT. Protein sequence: CASSWDSTDTQYF.

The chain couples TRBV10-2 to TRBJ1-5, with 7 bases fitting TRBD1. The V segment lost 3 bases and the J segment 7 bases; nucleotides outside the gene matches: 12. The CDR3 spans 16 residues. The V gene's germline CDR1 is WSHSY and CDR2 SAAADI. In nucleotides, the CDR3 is TGCGCCAGCAGTGATCACGGACAGGCGTACTTCCAGCCCCAGCATTTT. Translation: CASSDHGQAYFQPQHF.

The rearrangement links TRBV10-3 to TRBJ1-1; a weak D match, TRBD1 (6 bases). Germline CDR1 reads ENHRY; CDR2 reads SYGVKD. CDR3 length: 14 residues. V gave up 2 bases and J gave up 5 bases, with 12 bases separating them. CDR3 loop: CAISERGGGTEAFF. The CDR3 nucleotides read TGTGCCATCAGTGAGAGAGGAGGGGGTACTGAAGCTTTCTTT.

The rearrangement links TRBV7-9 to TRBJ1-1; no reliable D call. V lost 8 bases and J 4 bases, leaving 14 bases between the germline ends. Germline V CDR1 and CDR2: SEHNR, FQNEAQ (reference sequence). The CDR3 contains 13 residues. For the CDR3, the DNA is TGTGCCAGCGACTTACATTACAGCACTGAAGCTTTCTTT. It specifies CASDLHYSTEAFF.

The CDR3 region is CASSHLAGQGSSYEQYF. The CDR3 region has the DNA TGCGCCAGCAGCCACCTAGCAGGACAGGGAAGCTCCTACGAGCAGTACTTC. V and J are TRBV4-1 and TRBJ2-7; 8 bases map to TRBD1. The CDR3 consists of 17 residues. The V gene end was trimmed by 3 bases and the J gene end by 0 bases; junction bases not matched to a gene: 10. The germline gives CDR1 MGHRA, CDR2 YSYEKL.

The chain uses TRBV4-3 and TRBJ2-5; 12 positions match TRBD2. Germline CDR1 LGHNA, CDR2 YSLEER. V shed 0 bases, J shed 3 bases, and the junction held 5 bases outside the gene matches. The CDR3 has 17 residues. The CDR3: CASSQDVLAGGEETQYF. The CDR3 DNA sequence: TGCGCCAGCAGCCAAGATGTACTAGCGGGAGGAGAAGAGACCCAGTACTTC.

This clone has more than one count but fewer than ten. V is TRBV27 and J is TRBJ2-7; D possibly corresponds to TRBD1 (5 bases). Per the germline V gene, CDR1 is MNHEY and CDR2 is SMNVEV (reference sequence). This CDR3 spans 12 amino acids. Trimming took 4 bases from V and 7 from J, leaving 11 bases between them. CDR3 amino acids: CASSSTGVEQYF. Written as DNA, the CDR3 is TGTGCCAGCAGTTCAACAGGTGTAGAGCAGTACTTC.

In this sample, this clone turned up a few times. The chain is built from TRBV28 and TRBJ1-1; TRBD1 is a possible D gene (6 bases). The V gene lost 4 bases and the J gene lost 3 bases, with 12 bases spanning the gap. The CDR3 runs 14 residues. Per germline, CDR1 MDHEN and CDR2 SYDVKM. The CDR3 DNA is TGTGCCAGCAGTTCCCAGGGGTGGGACACTGAAGCTTTCTTT. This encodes CASSSQGWDTEAFF.

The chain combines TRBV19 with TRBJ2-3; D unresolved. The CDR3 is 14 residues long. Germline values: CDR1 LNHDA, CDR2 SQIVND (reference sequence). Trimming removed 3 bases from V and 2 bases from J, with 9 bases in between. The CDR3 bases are TGTGCCAGTAGTATTTTGGCTAACACAGATACGCAGTATTTT. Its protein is CASSILANTDTQYF.

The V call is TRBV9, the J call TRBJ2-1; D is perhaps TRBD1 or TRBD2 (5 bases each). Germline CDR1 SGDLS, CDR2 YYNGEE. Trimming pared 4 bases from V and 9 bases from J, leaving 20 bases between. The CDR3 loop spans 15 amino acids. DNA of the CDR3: TGTGCCAGCAGCCCAGACTTACGGGGCCAGGGTGAGCAGTTCTTC. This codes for CASSPDLRGQGEQFF.

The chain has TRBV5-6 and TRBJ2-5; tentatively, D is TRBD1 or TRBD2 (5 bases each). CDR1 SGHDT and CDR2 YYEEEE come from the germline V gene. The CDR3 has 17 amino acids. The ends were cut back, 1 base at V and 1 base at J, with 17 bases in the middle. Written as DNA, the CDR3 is TGTGCCAGCAGCTTGAGGACCCCCGGGACGAGCCAAGAGACCCAGTACTTC. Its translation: CASSLRTPGTSQETQYF.